These 16 T cell receptor beta chains originate from one sample sequenced in a study of memory CD4+ T cells and cytomegalovirus serostatus. The sort gate was single viable CD3+CD4+CD8-CD45RO+ cells for memory CD4+ T cells. Produced via immunoSEQ multiplex PCR; TCRdb's table is partial and in-frame only. Altogether tens of thousands of clones are present, 70% to 85% being singletons, with the ten largest covering 0.5% to 0.6%. The sample taken for sequencing was memory CD4+ T cells from blood. Receptor source: an adult in good health and CMV-seronegative.

The chain joins TRBV4-3 to TRBJ1-3, with 9 nucleotides matching TRBD1. The CDR3 is 16 residues long. With V trimmed by 1 base and J by 4 bases, 5 bases remained unmatched. The germline CDR1 and CDR2 sequences are LGHNA and YSLEER. DNA for the CDR3: TGCGCCAGCAGCCAAGCTCCGGGACAGGGCGGAAACACCATATATTTT. This encodes CASSQAPGQGGNTIYF.

V gene TRBV7-2 combines with J gene TRBJ2-1; D gene ambiguous. V was shortened by 7 bases and J by 4 bases, with 20 bases between the two germline ends. This CDR3 comprises 16 residues. The germline V gene has CDR1 SGHTA and CDR2 FQGNSA. As DNA, the CDR3 is TGTGCCAGCACCCTCGAGGCCGGATTTGGGTACAATGAGCAGTTCTTC. This sequence encodes CASTLEAGFGYNEQFF.

V is TRBV7-2 and J is TRBJ1-3, with D maybe TRBD1 (5 bases). The CDR3 runs 18 residues. Germline V gene lookup returns CDR1 SGHTA and CDR2 FQGNSA. Trimming stripped 5 bases from V and 3 bases from J, with 23 bases between. For the CDR3, the DNA is TGTGCCAGCAGCCCGAACCCTCCGGGGGTGGGCGGTGGAAACACCATATATTTT. As protein: CASSPNPPGVGGGNTIYF.

The chain couples TRBV4-2 to TRBJ1-2, with 9 bases identical to TRBD1. The CDR3 extends over 14 amino acids. After removal of 0 bases from V and 4 bases from J, the junction contained 0 bases not matched to a gene. The germline gives CDR1 LGHNA, CDR2 YNFKEQ. CDR3 DNA sequence: TGTGCCAGCAGCCAAGAGGGACAGGGCTATGGCTACACCTTC. Its translation is CASSQEGQGYGYTF.

The chain carries TRBV30 and TRBJ2-3; no reliable D call. Germline V gene sequence: CDR1 GTSNPN, CDR2 SVGIG (reference sequence). CDR3 length equals 18 residues. Trimming removed 8 bases from V and 0 bases from J, with 27 bases in between. In DNA form, the CDR3 reads TGTGCCCGCTTTAGGGCGCCTGGGAATCTCCATAGCACAGATACGCAGTATTTT. It yields the protein CARFRAPGNLHSTDTQYF.

The J gene is TRBJ2-1, the V gene TRBV2; 7 nucleotides line up with TRBD1. In germline, CDR1 is SNHLY, CDR2 FYNNEI. This CDR3 has 15 amino acids. Trimming removed 6 bases from V and 0 bases from J; junction bases left unmatched: 5. The CDR3: CASRRDRSSYNEQFF. CDR3 sequence (DNA): TGTGCCAGCAGAAGGGACAGAAGCTCCTACAATGAGCAGTTCTTC.

The table lists this clone with a few counts. This rearrangement joins TRBV6-5 to TRBJ1-6; D is unresolved. The germline V gene encodes CDR1 MNHEY and CDR2 SVGAGI. The CDR3 spans 14 residues. Between the trimmed V and J ends, which lost 3 bases and 8 bases, there was a span of 11 bases. For the CDR3, the DNA is TGTGCCAGCAGTTATGGGGAACAAGATTCACCCCTCCACTTT. It is translated as CASSYGEQDSPLHF.

V is TRBV7-2 and J is TRBJ1-4; TRBD1 matches at 9 bases. Germline values: CDR1 SGHTA, CDR2 FQGNSA. CDR3 length: 14 residues. V trimming: 5 bases; J trimming: 7 bases; junction bases outside the gene matches: 5. The CDR3 region is CASSQGQGGEKLFF. The CDR3 DNA is TGTGCCAGCAGCCAGGGACAGGGAGGTGAAAAACTGTTTTTT.

The chain uses TRBV27 and TRBJ1-2, with TRBD1 as a possible D gene (5 bases). Trimming took 6 bases from V and 3 from J, leaving 8 bases between them. The CDR3 runs to 12 residues. CDR1 is MNHEY, CDR2 SMNVEV, per germline (reference sequence). The CDR3: CASRGPYYGYTF. Here the CDR3 DNA reads TGTGCCAGCAGGGGGCCCTACTATGGCTACACCTTC.

The chain joins TRBV6-1 to TRBJ2-7, with D maybe TRBD2 (6 bases). The CDR3 contains 14 residues. Trimming cost V 6 bases and J 3 bases, with 15 bases left between them. Germline assignment: CDR1 MNHNS and CDR2 SASEGT. The CDR3 loop reads CASSSGVLDYEQYF. The CDR3 bases are TGTGCCAGCAGCTCGGGGGTGTTGGACTACGAGCAGTACTTC.

The chain links TRBV5-6 to TRBJ1-2, with D unclear. In germline, CDR1 is SGHDT, CDR2 YYEEEE. The CDR3 runs to 11 residues. V lost 6 bases to trimming and J lost 4 bases, with 7 bases between them. Here the CDR3 DNA reads TGTGCCAGCACAGACTTCTATGGCTACACCTTC. Protein sequence: CASTDFYGYTF.

This chain connects TRBV21-1 to TRBJ2-3; the DNA was not used to check the table's D call, TRBD2. TRBV21-1 constitutes a pseudogene. The CDR3 covers 16 residues. CDR3 nucleotide sequence: TGTGCCAGCAGCAAGGTAGCGGGGGAGAGCACAGATACGCAGTATTTT. It is translated as CASSKVAGESTDTQYF.

This chain uses TRBV7-9 with TRBJ1-4; 8 bases are a match to TRBD1. V was pared by 5 bases and J by 7 bases, with 6 bases of the junction left unmatched. The germline V gene encodes CDR1 SEHNR and CDR2 FQNEAQ (reference sequence). The length of the CDR3 is 14 residues. The CDR3 bases are TGTGCCAGCAGCCTCGACAGGGGCGGTGAAAAACTGTTTTTT. Protein sequence: CASSLDRGGEKLFF.

This clone has a single count. J is TRBJ2-5 and V is TRBV19; no reliable D call. V lost 4 bases and J 4 bases, leaving 10 bases between the germline ends. Germline V gives CDR1 LNHDA, CDR2 SQIVND (reference sequence). This CDR3 is built from 13 residues. DNA of the CDR3: TGTGCCAGTAGTAGTTTAGGTTTAGAGACCCAGTACTTC. Translating gives CASSSLGLETQYF.

This clone appeared a few times. This chain connects TRBV6-1 to TRBJ1-5, with D tentatively TRBD1 (6 bases). There are 13 residues in the CDR3. Germline lookup yields CDR1 MNHNS and CDR2 SASEGT. V was shortened by 2 bases and J by 9 bases, with 11 bases between the two germline ends. The CDR3 reads CASSETGFRPQHF. CDR3 nucleotide sequence: TGTGCCAGCAGTGAAACAGGGTTCCGGCCCCAGCATTTT.

The rearrangement links TRBV9 to TRBJ2-7; TRBD2 agrees at 9 bases. The V and J ends lost 0 bases and 2 bases, in that order; junction bases with no gene match: 3. Germline loops: CDR1 SGDLS, CDR2 YYNGEE. This CDR3 region has 15 residues. The CDR3 coding sequence is TGTGCCAGCAGCGTAGGCCTAGCGGGGACCTACGAGCAGTACTTC. The encoded protein is CASSVGLAGTYEQYF.